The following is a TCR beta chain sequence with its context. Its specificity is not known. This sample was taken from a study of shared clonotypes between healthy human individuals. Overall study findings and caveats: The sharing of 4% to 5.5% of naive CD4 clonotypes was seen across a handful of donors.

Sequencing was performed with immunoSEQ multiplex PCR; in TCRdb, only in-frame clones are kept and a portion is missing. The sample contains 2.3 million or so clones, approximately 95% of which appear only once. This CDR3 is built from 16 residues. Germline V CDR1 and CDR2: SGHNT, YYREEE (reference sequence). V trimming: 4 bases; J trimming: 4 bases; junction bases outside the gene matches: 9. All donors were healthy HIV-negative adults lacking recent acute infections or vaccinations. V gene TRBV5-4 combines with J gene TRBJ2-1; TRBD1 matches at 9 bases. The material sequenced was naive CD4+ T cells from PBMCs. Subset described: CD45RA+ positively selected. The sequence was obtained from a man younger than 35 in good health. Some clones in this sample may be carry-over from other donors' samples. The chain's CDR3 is CASSPAGTGRYNEQFF. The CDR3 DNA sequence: TGTGCCAGCAGCCCGGCAGGGACAGGGCGTTACAATGAGCAGTTCTTC.